The 20 T cell receptor beta chains reported below all come from one sample, sequenced in a study of radiotherapy plus CTLA-4 blockade in lung cancer. TCRdb's table, derived via immunoSEQ multiplex PCR, lists solely in-frame clones and lacks some. The sample yields about 32,000 clones, 65% to 75% seen once. The sample in question was peripheral blood, obtained from a patient treated with radiotherapy plus ipilimumab. The source of these receptors is a human donor with non-small cell lung cancer who had stable disease on radiotherapy plus ipilimumab.

The chain has TRBV19 and TRBJ2-3; 9 nucleotides match TRBD2. This CDR3 comprises 16 residues. V was clipped by 3 bases and J by 0 bases; unmatched bases: 4. The V gene's germline CDR1 is LNHDA and CDR2 SQIVND (reference sequence). The DNA for the CDR3 is TGTGCCAGTAGTATTCGGACTAGCGAGAGCACAGATACGCAGTATTTT. Amino acids: CASSIRTSESTDTQYF. The whole variable domain, remainder taken from reference TRBV19 and TRBJ2-3, is DGGITQSPKYLFRKEGQNVTLSCEQNLNHDAMYWYRQDPGQGLRLIYYSQIVNDFQKGDIAEGYSVSREKKESFPLTVTSAQKNPTAFYLCASSIRTSESTDTQYFGPGTRLTVL.

This chain joins TRBV15 and TRBJ2-2; 10 nucleotides align to TRBD2. The CDR3 loop spans 18 amino acids. Trimming took 0 bases from V and 3 from J; bases not matched to a gene: 7. Germline CDR1 and CDR2: LNHNV and YYDKDF (reference sequence). The CDR3 loop reads CATSRDPLAGDHTGELFF. The CDR3 nucleotides are TGTGCCACCAGCAGAGATCCGCTAGCGGGAGATCACACCGGGGAGCTGTTTTTT.

The chain combines TRBV5-1 with TRBJ2-7; D possibly uses TRBD1 or TRBD2 (5 bases each). Per germline, CDR1 SGHRS and CDR2 YFSETQ. V gave up 4 bases and J gave up 6 bases, with 17 bases separating them. The CDR3 consists of 14 residues. CDR3 coding DNA: TGCGCCAGCAGCGTGTGGGGGTATACAGGCGAGCAGTACTTC. Translation: CASSVWGYTGEQYF.

This clone ranks as medium-sized. The rearrangement joins TRBV5-4 to TRBJ2-1; 10 bases align to TRBD2. The CDR3 extends over 15 amino acids. V was clipped by 4 bases and J by 6 bases; unmatched bases: 7. Germline V CDR1 and CDR2: SGHNT, YYREEE (reference sequence). CDR3 nucleotides: TGTGCCAGCAGCCGGGGACTAGCGATAGGCAATGAGCAGTTCTTC. It encodes CASSRGLAIGNEQFF.

The chain is built from TRBV5-1 and TRBJ2-5; D perhaps matches TRBD1 (6 bases). Per the germline V gene, CDR1 is SGHRS and CDR2 is YFSETQ. CDR3 length equals 14 residues. Deletions cut 1 base from V and 5 bases from J, with 12 bases between. The CDR3 DNA is TGCGCCAGCAGCTTGAGTCCAGGGGTGGAGACCCAGTACTTC. This encodes CASSLSPGVETQYF.

Comment on this clone: One end of the junction does not line up with germline, which may come from a read error. This sequence joins TRBV11-2 and TRBJ2-5; 8 nucleotides agree with TRBD1. The CDR3 sequence is 14 residues long. Looked up from germline, CDR1 is SGHAT and CDR2 is FQNNGV. The CDR3 region is CASSLDRGSKTQYF. As DNA, the CDR3 is TGTGCCAGCAGTTTAGACAGGGGCTCGAAGACCCAGTACTTC.

The rearrangement joins TRBV18 to TRBJ1-5, with TRBD1 matching 8 bases. Germline loops: CDR1 KGHSH, CDR2 LQKENI. The length of the CDR3 is 17 residues. After removal of 2 bases from V and 2 bases from J, the junction contained 8 bases not matched to a gene. The CDR3, as DNA: TGTGCCAGCTCACCAAACTCAGGGGGCTGGGGCAATCAGCCCCAGCATTTT. It specifies CASSPNSGGWGNQPQHF.

This rearrangement joins TRBV19 to TRBJ2-7; D remains ambiguous. Germline CDR1 is LNHDA and CDR2 is SQIVND (reference sequence). The V end was cut by 4 bases, the J end by 1 base, with 11 bases between. The CDR3 consists of 14 residues. CDR3 bases: TGTGCCAGTAGTAATGGGCTCGATTCCTACGAGCAGTACTTC. Its protein product is CASSNGLDSYEQYF.

The sample holds a few counts of this clone. The genes are TRBV28 and TRBJ2-1; D may be TRBD1 or TRBD2 (5 bases each). Trimming left V 4 bases short and J 5 bases short, with 9 bases between. The CDR3 loop spans 13 amino acids. Germline CDR1 is MDHEN and CDR2 is SYDVKM. The CDR3 nucleotides are TGTGCCAGCAGTTGGGGACGGAACAATGAGCAGTTCTTC. It translates to CASSWGRNNEQFF.

This chain connects TRBV5-1 to TRBJ1-1, with a tentative D call TRBD1 (5 bases). V was cut by 4 bases and J by 7 bases, with 11 bases left in between. The CDR3 contains 12 residues. Germline V gives CDR1 SGHRS, CDR2 YFSETQ. CDR3 amino acids: CASSVQDDEAFF. The CDR3 region has the DNA TGCGCCAGCAGCGTACAGGACGATGAAGCTTTCTTT.

This chain links TRBV5-1 with TRBJ2-5; 11 nucleotides align to TRBD2. V shed 4 bases and J 4 bases; nucleotides not matched to a gene: 6. This CDR3 contains 15 residues. Germline CDR1 and CDR2: SGHRS and YFSETQ. The CDR3 nucleotides are TGCGCCAGCAGCCCGTTAGCGGGAGGGGTAGAGACCCAGTACTTC. Translating it yields CASSPLAGGVETQYF.

This clone has just one count. This rearrangement joins TRBV18 to TRBJ1-1; D not resolved. The CDR3 has 14 amino acids. Germline CDR1 KGHSH, CDR2 LQKENI. V lost 2 bases and J lost 3, with 10 bases in between. CDR3 sequence reads: CASSPYKGYTEAFF. CDR3 nucleotides: TGTGCCAGCTCACCATATAAGGGTTACACTGAAGCTTTCTTT.

The chain employs TRBV18 and TRBJ1-1; D is undetermined. Trimming took 8 bases from V and 1 from J, leaving 11 bases between them. CDR3 length equals 13 residues. The germline V gene has CDR1 KGHSH and CDR2 LQKENI. DNA for the CDR3: TGTGCCAGCCGGCAGTCAGAGAACACTGAAGCTTTCTTT. This encodes CASRQSENTEAFF.

The V and J genes are TRBV15 and TRBJ2-5; D is uncertain. CDR1 is LNHNV and CDR2 is YYDKDF in the germline V gene (reference sequence). The CDR3 has 16 amino acids. V was shortened by 3 bases and J by 5 bases, with 19 bases between the two germline ends. As DNA, the CDR3 is TGTGCCACCAGCAGTACACGAACTGGGTACGGGGAGACCCAGTACTTC. Amino acids: CATSSTRTGYGETQYF.

This clone has a handful of counts. The J gene is TRBJ2-2, the V gene TRBV4-2, with TRBD1 identical over 7 bases. J lost 5 bases, V lost 1 base, and 10 bases had no gene match. The germline V gene encodes CDR1 LGHNA and CDR2 YNFKEQ. This CDR3 has 17 residues. The CDR3 region has the DNA TGTGCCAGCAGCCAAGGTTGGAGACAGGGACGGACCGGGGAGCTGTTTTTT. Its protein product is CASSQGWRQGRTGELFF.

The chain has TRBV19 and TRBJ2-1; possibly TRBD1 or TRBD2 for D (5 bases each). Germline V CDR1 and CDR2: LNHDA, SQIVND (reference sequence). The CDR3 sequence is 16 residues long. Trimming pared 5 bases from V and 0 bases from J, leaving 14 bases between. DNA of the CDR3: TGTGCCAGTAGTTCCAACGCAGGGAGCTCCTACAATGAGCAGTTCTTC. As protein: CASSSNAGSSYNEQFF.

The chain links TRBV5-1 to TRBJ2-1; 7 bases map to TRBD1. This CDR3 has 17 residues. The trim removed 0 bases at V and 8 bases at J, leaving 14 bases unmatched. Germline V lookup: CDR1 SGHRS, CDR2 YFSETQ. CDR3 DNA sequence: TGCGCCAGCAGCTTGGCTCTCCTGGACAGGAACCGGGATGAGCAGTTCTTC. Translated: CASSLALLDRNRDEQFF.

This sequence joins TRBV7-3 and TRBJ2-5; perhaps TRBD2 as D (6 bases). Looked up from germline, CDR1 is SGHTA and CDR2 is FQGTGA. This CDR3 contains 13 residues. V dropped 2 bases and J dropped 2 bases, with 6 bases sitting between them. The CDR3 DNA follows: TGTGCCAGCAGCTTACGGGGGCAAGAGACCCAGTACTTC. It encodes CASSLRGQETQYF.

The chain recombines TRBV27 with TRBJ1-1; no firm D call. Looked up from germline, CDR1 is MNHEY and CDR2 is SMNVEV (reference sequence). Trimming stripped 5 bases from V and 3 bases from J, with 16 bases between. This CDR3 has 15 residues. CDR3 in DNA: TGTGCCAGCAGTCCCCGAGGAAGGGCCTACACTGAAGCTTTCTTT. It translates to CASSPRGRAYTEAFF.

This chain links TRBV30 with TRBJ1-5; the D gene is possibly TRBD1 (6 bases). V was shortened by 1 base and J by 2 bases, with 12 bases between the two germline ends. Germline lookup yields CDR1 GTSNPN and CDR2 SVGIG (reference sequence). The CDR3 sequence is 15 residues long. The CDR3, as DNA: TGTGCCTGGAGTGAGTGGGCAGGGGGCAATCAGCCCCAGCATTTT. Translating gives CAWSEWAGGNQPQHF.